Given below is one T cell receptor (beta chain) in context. Measured with immunoSEQ multiplex PCR; TCRdb has only the in-frame clones, and not every one. The data contain a few hundred thousand clones, 80% to 85% of them singletons. The CDR3 has 16 amino acids. Losses at the gene ends were 5 bases for V and 1 base for J; bases not matched to a gene: 3. Germline assignment: CDR1 SGHAT and CDR2 FQNNGV. The record originates from a study of blood T cell repertoires in COVID-19. The specimen sequenced was peripheral blood. The chain employs TRBV11-2 and TRBJ2-3, with 13 bases identical to TRBD2. The TCR sequence derives from a woman aged 60 to 75 with acute or convalescent COVID-19. DNA of the CDR3: TGTGCCAGCAGCCGAGGGACTAGCGGGGGCACAGATACGCAGTATTTT. Its translation is CASSRGTSGGTDTQYF.